The next 27 T cell receptor beta chains were all read from a single sample in a study of graft-versus-host responses after intestinal transplantation. Their recognized antigens are unknown. This table comes from immunoSEQ multiplex PCR, and its TCRdb copy is limited to in-frame clones, with some not included. The sample consists of fewer than 110,000 clones, approximately 88% of them appearing once. The input for sequencing was unstimulated CD4+ T cells sorted from spleen or lymph node cells, taken before transplant. The receptors shown here come from a human donor who was the organ donor for an intestinal transplant.

V gene TRBV7-2 combines with J gene TRBJ2-5, with D perhaps assigned TRBD1 or TRBD2 (6 bases each). This CDR3 region has 15 residues. Germline-derived CDR1 and CDR2 are SGHTA and FQGNSA. V lost 5 bases, J lost 13 bases, and 26 bases lay in between. CDR3 region: CASSPGVTAGGRRYF. The CDR3 region has the DNA TGTGCCAGCAGCCCCGGAGTGACAGCCGGGGGCCGGAGGTACTTC.

The J gene is TRBJ2-5, the V gene TRBV6-6; 7 bases are a match to TRBD2. Judging by the DNA end, TRBJ2-7 fits better; the J call may be wrong. Per the germline V gene, CDR1 is MNHNY and CDR2 is SVGAGI (reference sequence). This CDR3 comprises 14 residues. CDR3: CASSYAWGGFEQYF. The CDR3 bases are TGTGCCAGCAGTTACGCGTGGGGGGGGTTCGAGCAGTACTTC.

For this clone: The junction departs from germline at one end; a sequencing error may be responsible. This sequence joins TRBV6-5 and TRBJ1-5; the D gene is possibly TRBD1 (5 bases). This CDR3 has 13 amino acids. Germline V lookup: CDR1 MNHEY, CDR2 SVGAGI. The CDR3, as DNA: TGTGCCGGCAGTCCCGACAGAAATCAGCCCCAGCATTTT. Its translation: CAGSPDRNQPQHF.

The J gene is TRBJ2-1, the V gene TRBV5-1; 9 bases line up with TRBD2. CDR3 size: 13 residues. V lost 4 bases, J lost 6 bases, and 2 bases stayed unmatched. Germline CDR1 and CDR2: SGHRS and YFSETQ. CDR3 sequence: CASSPRGGNEQFF. In DNA form, the CDR3 reads TGCGCCAGCAGCCCGCGGGGGGGCAATGAGCAGTTCTTC.

The chain has TRBV10-3 and TRBJ2-1; D not certain. CDR1 and CDR2 from the germline V gene are ENHRY and SYGVKD. The V end was cut by 7 bases, the J end by 0 bases, with 10 bases between. The CDR3 runs to 14 residues. CDR3 DNA sequence: TGTGCCATCAATGGCGAGGCCTCCTACAATGAGCAGTTCTTC. Protein: CAINGEASYNEQFF.

The sample holds one count of this clone. The CDR3 loop reads CASSQDPTGYGTDTQYF. The CDR3 nucleotides are TGCGCCAGCAGCCAAGACCCGACAGGGTATGGCACAGATACGCAGTATTTT. The chain joins TRBV4-1 to TRBJ2-3; 7 nucleotides line up with TRBD1. In germline, CDR1 is MGHRA, CDR2 YSYEKL. Unmatched junction bases numbered 7, after V lost 0 bases and J lost 1 base. The CDR3 extends over 17 amino acids.

The V call is TRBV28, the J call TRBJ1-3, with 7 bases lining up with TRBD1. The V and J ends lost 5 bases and 0 bases, in that order; junction bases with no gene match: 4. Germline assignment: CDR1 MDHEN and CDR2 SYDVKM. This CDR3 spans 15 amino acids. Written as DNA, the CDR3 is TGTGCCAGCAGTCCCCCAGGGGGCTCTGGAAACACCATATATTTT. Encoded protein: CASSPPGGSGNTIYF.

CDR3 DNA: TGTGCCAGCAGGAAGACGGGAGATGTGAACGAGCAGTACTTC. Translated: CASRKTGDVNEQYF. The chain combines TRBV2 with TRBJ2-7; maybe TRBD2 (6 bases). V was clipped by 6 bases and J by 5 bases, with 17 bases between them. Germline loops: CDR1 SNHLY, CDR2 FYNNEI. This CDR3 contains 14 residues. Drawing the rest from reference TRBV2 and TRBJ2-7, the complete variable domain is EPEVTQTPSHQVTQMGQEVILRCVPISNHLYFYWYRQILGQKVEFLVSFYNNEISEKSEIFDDQFSVERPDGSNFTLKIRSTKLEDSAMYFCASRKTGDVNEQYFGPGTRLTVT.

V gene TRBV7-6 combines with J gene TRBJ2-4; D gene uncertain. Trimming took off 1 base at V and 9 bases at J, with 13 bases between the two ends. The germline gives CDR1 SGHVS, CDR2 FNYEAQ. This CDR3 is 14 amino acids long. The CDR3 loop reads CASSLDSKVGIQYF. The CDR3 DNA reads as TGTGCCAGCAGCTTAGACTCGAAGGTCGGCATTCAGTACTTC.

V and J are TRBV9 and TRBJ2-2; 8 bases align to TRBD1. V shed 0 bases, J shed 4 bases, and the junction held 2 bases outside the gene matches. The CDR3 is 15 amino acids. Germline CDR1 is SGDLS and CDR2 is YYNGEE. DNA for the CDR3: TGTGCCAGCAGCGTAGGGACAGGGTCCACCGGGGAGCTGTTTTTT. It encodes CASSVGTGSTGELFF.

The chain is built from TRBV19 and TRBJ2-5, with 13 bases that match TRBD2. The J call may be faulty, since TRBJ2-7 better matches the DNA end. This CDR3 has 15 residues. Per germline, CDR1 LNHDA and CDR2 SQIVND (reference sequence). CDR3 loop: CASSPGLAGFYEQYF. Here the CDR3 DNA reads TGTGCCAGTAGTCCGGGACTAGCGGGATTCTACGAGCAGTACTTC.

The rearrangement joins TRBV5-1 to TRBJ1-5; possibly TRBD1 for D (5 bases). V gave up 1 base and J gave up 0 bases, with 8 bases separating them. The germline gives CDR1 SGHRS, CDR2 YFSETQ. The CDR3 contains 15 residues. The CDR3 nucleotides are TGCGCCAGCAGCTTGACAGGCTATAGCAATCAGCCCCAGCATTTT. Encoded protein: CASSLTGYSNQPQHF.

V gene TRBV6-5 combines with J gene TRBJ2-1; no clear D. Germline loops: CDR1 MNHEY, CDR2 SVGAGI. The CDR3 is made up of 15 amino acids. The V gene lost 2 bases and the J gene lost 0 bases, with 8 bases spanning the gap. CDR3 nucleotides: TGTGCCAGCAGTTACGGCCCGGCCTCCTACAATGAGCAGTTCTTC. Protein sequence: CASSYGPASYNEQFF.

This clone was recorded once. Distinct nucleotide sequences in the sample also encode this CDR3. This rearrangement joins TRBV2 to TRBJ2-1; 13 bases are a match to TRBD2. The CDR3 totals 17 residues. Germline V gives CDR1 SNHLY, CDR2 FYNNEI. V shed 6 bases and J 12 bases; nucleotides not matched to a gene: 17. CDR3 residues: CASRKRGGTSGNTRQFF. The CDR3 DNA reads as TGTGCCAGCAGGAAACGGGGGGGGACTAGCGGGAACACCCGGCAGTTCTTC.

The chain is built from TRBV6-6 and TRBJ2-4; possible D gene TRBD1, 5 bases. Germline CDR1 is MNHNY and CDR2 is SVGAGI (reference sequence). The CDR3 contains 15 residues. Between the trimmed V and J ends, which lost 6 bases and 0 bases, there was a span of 12 bases. As DNA, the CDR3 is TGTGCCAGCAGACGGACAAATTTAGCCAAAAACATTCAGTACTTC. Amino acids: CASRRTNLAKNIQYF.

This rearrangement joins TRBV5-1 to TRBJ2-7, with TRBD2 as a possible D gene (6 bases). The V end lost 2 bases, the J end lost 5 bases, and 20 bases lay between the germline ends. This CDR3 comprises 16 residues. The germline V gene encodes CDR1 SGHRS and CDR2 YFSETQ. This CDR3 reads CASSLWGRRLGDEQYF. CDR3 nucleotides: TGCGCCAGCAGCTTATGGGGGAGGAGGCTAGGCGACGAGCAGTACTTC.

The V gene is TRBV7-9, the J gene TRBJ2-6; D remains ambiguous. Per the germline V gene, CDR1 is SEHNR and CDR2 is FQNEAQ (reference sequence). V was clipped by 1 base and J by 0 bases, with 4 bases between them. CDR3 size: 15 residues. The CDR3 loop reads CASSLGHSGANVLTF. The CDR3 DNA reads TGTGCCAGCAGCTTAGGACACTCTGGGGCCAACGTCCTGACTTTC.

The rearrangement joins TRBV6-1 to TRBJ1-5; no reliable D call. Germline CDR1 MNHNS, CDR2 SASEGT. V was trimmed by 5 bases and J by 1 base, leaving 6 bases between them. The CDR3 covers 13 residues. The CDR3 DNA reads TGTGCCAGCAGTACTAACAGCAATCAGCCCCAGCATTTT. It is translated as CASSTNSNQPQHF.

This chain joins TRBV2 and TRBJ1-2; 10 bases match TRBD1. Per germline, CDR1 SNHLY and CDR2 FYNNEI. CDR3 length: 13 amino acids. V shed 6 bases, J shed 4 bases, and the junction held 2 bases outside the gene matches. In DNA form, the CDR3 reads TGTGCCAGCAGGCGGACAGGGGGCTATGGCTACACCTTC. Translated: CASRRTGGYGYTF.

The chain joins TRBV30 to TRBJ2-7; 12 positions match TRBD2. The ends lost 3 bases at V and 7 bases at J; junction bases unmatched: 10. CDR1 is GTSNPN and CDR2 is SVGIG in the germline V gene (reference sequence). The CDR3 loop spans 15 amino acids. The CDR3 nucleotides read TGTGCCTGGAGGCCCTCCACTAGCGGGAGGAAGGAGCAGTACTTC. It translates to CAWRPSTSGRKEQYF.

V gene TRBV5-1 combines with J gene TRBJ2-1, with 13 bases lining up with TRBD2. The CDR3 extends over 18 amino acids. Germline CDR1 reads SGHRS; CDR2 reads YFSETQ. V was pared by 0 bases and J by 7 bases, with 10 bases of the junction left unmatched. The CDR3 loop reads CASSLARLGTSGKNEQFF. The DNA for the CDR3 is TGCGCCAGCAGCTTGGCCCGACTGGGGACTAGCGGGAAGAATGAGCAGTTCTTC.

The CDR3 coding sequence is TGTGCCAGCAGCTCCCCCAATTATGGCTACACCTTC. Its protein product is CASSSPNYGYTF. The chain combines TRBV11-2 with TRBJ1-2; D unresolved. V lost 4 bases and J lost 5, with 8 bases in between. The CDR3 extends over 12 amino acids. CDR1 is SGHAT and CDR2 is FQNNGV in the germline V gene. The variable domain in full, with the rest retrieved from reference TRBV11-2 and TRBJ1-2, is EAGVAQSPRYKIIEKRQSVAFWCNPISGHATLYWYQQILGQGPKLLIQFQNNGVVDDSQLPKDRFSAERLKGVDSTLKIQPAKLEDSAVYLCASSSPNYGYTFGSGTRLTVV.

The J gene is TRBJ1-5, the V gene TRBV19; D is undetermined. Deletions cut 5 bases from V and 4 bases from J, with 9 bases between. Per the germline V gene, CDR1 is LNHDA and CDR2 is SQIVND (reference sequence). The CDR3 is 13 amino acids. The CDR3 DNA reads as TGTGCCAGTAGTCTGACGGCAAATCAGCCCCAGCATTTT. This encodes CASSLTANQPQHF.

The chain has TRBV11-3 and TRBJ2-7, with D possibly matching TRBD2 (5 bases). CDR1 and CDR2 from the germline V gene are SGHNT and YENEEA. The CDR3 loop spans 14 amino acids. The ends were cut back, 6 bases at V and 2 bases at J, with 14 bases in the middle. The CDR3: CASSPGNLPYEQYF. The CDR3 region has the DNA TGTGCCAGCAGTCCCGGGAATCTTCCCTACGAGCAGTACTTC.

This rearrangement joins TRBV9 to TRBJ1-2; TRBD1 is a possible D gene (6 bases). CDR1 and CDR2 (germline): SGDLS, YYNGEE. Trimming pared 0 bases from V and 5 bases from J, leaving 17 bases between. The CDR3 consists of 16 residues. In nucleotides, the CDR3 is TGTGCCAGCAGCGTAGGTCCTCCGGGGGGCGGGTATGGCTACACCTTC. Its protein is CASSVGPPGGGYGYTF.

The J gene is TRBJ2-3, the V gene TRBV6-1; 8 nucleotides align to TRBD1. The CDR3 has 18 amino acids. V trimming: 0 bases; J trimming: 2 bases; junction bases outside the gene matches: 10. Germline CDR1 MNHNS, CDR2 SASEGT. CDR3 coding DNA: TGTGCCAGCAGTGAAGCTACCGGACAGGGATGGGACACAGATACGCAGTATTTT. Its protein product is CASSEATGQGWDTDTQYF.

This chain links TRBV7-3 with TRBJ1-1; D gene unclear. The CDR3 loop spans 13 amino acids. From germline, CDR1 is SGHTA and CDR2 FQGTGA. The V end lost 0 bases, the J end lost 4 bases, and 6 bases lay between the germline ends. The CDR3 spells CASSLTPLTEAFF. As DNA, the CDR3 is TGTGCCAGCAGCTTAACCCCCCTCACTGAAGCTTTCTTT.